The rows below give T cell receptor beta chains drawn from one sample of a study of CXCR3-negative and CXCR3-positive naive CD8 T cells. Reprocessing the 5' RACE reads, TCRdb reports a single entry for every CDR3 protein and omits DNA. The table lists tens of thousands of distinct CDR3 sequences. Specimen: naive CXCR3+ CD8+ T cells from blood. The receptors shown here come from a human donor in good health. Some clones in this sample may be carry-over from other donors' samples. Both conserved end residues are part of each CDR3.

j_call	v_call	cdr3_aa
TRBJ2-7	TRBV5-5	CASSPGQGGADEQYF
TRBJ2-1	TRBV12-5	CASGLVWDRDYNEQFF
TRBJ2-3	TRBV20-1	CSVNPGTSGRSTDTQYF
TRBJ2-7	TRBV20-1	CSAHSAGSDYEQYF
TRBJ1-1	TRBV20-1	CSARDPRAGDTEAFF
TRBJ2-7	TRBV6-2/TRBV6-3	CASIEDPSSYEQYF
TRBJ2-7	TRBV5-1	CASSLAGQSYEQYF
TRBJ1-2	TRBV14	CASSQPRLRHYTF
TRBJ2-1	TRBV12-3/TRBV12-4	CATTVGGGAYNEQFF
TRBJ1-1	TRBV4-1	CASSQESRQGVISTEAFF
TRBJ1-1	TRBV19	CASQADRAMNTEAFF
TRBJ2-3	TRBV6-2/TRBV6-3	CASSYSSGTDTQYF
TRBJ2-2	TRBV9	CASSGARAGGLFF
TRBJ2-2	TRBV18	CASSPPQGVTGELFF
TRBJ2-2	TRBV7-8	CASSLGPGANTGELFF
TRBJ2-7	TRBV7-9	CASSPGVSYEQYF
TRBJ1-6	TRBV11-2	CASSDGTGNSPLHF
TRBJ2-7	TRBV19	CASSLGQGVSYEQYF
TRBJ2-6	TRBV20-1	CSARDLAGANVLTF
TRBJ2-7	TRBV20-1	CSARDLRTGGRLDTQYF
TRBJ2-3	TRBV14	CASSQPGFYTDTQYF
TRBJ2-5	TRBV20-1	CSAQYLGEGKTQYF
TRBJ1-2	TRBV2	CASMEGAFGYTF
TRBJ2-7	TRBV6-2/TRBV6-3	CASEGGTEDYEQYF
TRBJ2-7	TRBV27	CASSLLPQRSYEQYF
TRBJ2-1	TRBV23-1	CASSQSTSRSYNEQFF
TRBJ2-3	TRBV5-1	CASSLSKGLDTQYF
TRBJ2-3	TRBV5-5	CASSPLGSTDTQYF
TRBJ1-1	TRBV29-1	CSVEPGSNTEAFF